This entry lists 10 T cell receptor beta chains sequenced from one sample in a study of T-cell reconstitution after alpha-beta-depleted transplantation in children. Unique molecular identifiers were used in preparing the TCRbeta library. TCRdb redid the calling of the PCR reads with MiXCR, one entry per CDR3 protein. The table has approximately 270,000 distinct CDR3 sequences, around 9.6% seen once. The material sequenced was PBMCs from the stem cell graft donor, taken from the stem cell graft. The source of these receptors is a human donor who donated a stem cell graft to a child with SCID.

Only a few counts were recorded for this clonotype. This sequence joins TRBV7-9 and TRBJ2-2, with 7 bases matching TRBD1. Germline V lookup: CDR1 SEHNR, CDR2 FQNEAQ (reference sequence). The CDR3 contains 17 residues. V dropped 5 bases and J dropped 0; count of bases not matched to a gene: 9. CDR3 nucleotides: TGTGCCAGCAGCCCTCAACGGGGACAGCCGAACACCGGGGAGCTGTTTTTT. It codes for CASSPQRGQPNTGELFF.

This clonotype was seen a handful of times. The CDR3 region has the DNA TGTGCCAGCAGCTGGCGGGAGGGAGCAGATACGCAGTATTTT. Protein: CASSWREGADTQYF. The V and J genes are TRBV7-9 and TRBJ2-3, with 9 bases matching TRBD2. Germline CDR1 and CDR2: SEHNR and FQNEAQ (reference sequence). J gave up 4 bases and V 4 bases, and 3 bases lay outside the gene matches. The CDR3 extends over 14 amino acids. The full variable domain, its missing parts supplied by reference TRBV7-9 and TRBJ2-3, is DTGVSQNPRHKITKRGQNVTFRCDPISEHNRLYWYRQTLGQGPEFLTYFQNEAQLEKSRLLSDRFSAERPKGSFSTLEIQRTEQGDSAMYLCASSWREGADTQYFGPGTRLTVL.

The chain uses TRBV5-6 and TRBJ1-5, with D possibly being TRBD1 (6 bases). Trimming took off 2 bases at V and 0 bases at J, with 12 bases between the two ends. CDR1 SGHDT and CDR2 YYEEEE come from the germline V gene. The CDR3 is 16 amino acids. The CDR3 region is CASSFLGGPSNQPQHF. The CDR3 nucleotides read TGTGCCAGCAGCTTTCTAGGGGGACCTAGCAATCAGCCCCAGCATTTT. The whole variable domain, filled in from reference TRBV5-6 and TRBJ1-5, reads DAGVTQSPTHLIKTRGQQVTLRCSPKSGHDTVSWYQQALGQGPQFIFQYYEEEERQRGNFPDRFSGHQFPNYSSELNVNALLLGDSALYLCASSFLGGPSNQPQHFGDGTRLSIL.

This clonotype turned up a few times. The genes are TRBV12-3 or TRBV12-4 and TRBJ2-1; no clear D. The CDR3 has 12 amino acids. V lost 6 bases, J lost 8 bases, and 11 bases lay in between. DNA of the CDR3: TGTGCCAGCAGAGAAACAGTATATGAGCAGTTCTTC. It is translated as CASRETVYEQFF.

This clonotype was seen only a few times. CDR3 DNA sequence: TGTGCCAGCAGCCGCAGGACAGATAATTCACCCCTCCACTTT. Translation: CASSRRTDNSPLHF. The chain carries TRBV7-8 and TRBJ1-6; maybe TRBD1 (6 bases). There are 14 residues in the CDR3. The ends were cut back, 5 bases at V and 5 bases at J, with 10 bases in the middle. The germline gives CDR1 SGHVS, CDR2 FQNEAQ.

The chain combines TRBV3-1 with TRBJ2-7; a weak D match, TRBD1 (6 bases). CDR3 length: 15 residues. Deletions cut 10 bases from V and 8 bases from J, with 27 bases between. Germline CDR1 LGHDT, CDR2 YNNKEL (reference sequence). The CDR3 DNA follows: TGTGCCACCGCCAGGGGTTCCGGGACACCATTACAGCAGTACTTC. Translating it yields CATARGSGTPLQQYF.

This clonotype was seen many times. The chain uses TRBV20-1 and TRBJ2-1; weak D call: TRBD2 (6 bases). The germline V gene encodes CDR1 DFQATT and CDR2 SNEGSKA (reference sequence). This CDR3 spans 15 amino acids. V gave up 0 bases and J gave up 2 bases, with 11 bases separating them. The CDR3 DNA follows: TGCAGTGCTAGAGATTTGAGACTAGCCTACAATGAGCAGTTCTTC. As protein: CSARDLRLAYNEQFF.

This clonotype was found many times. This chain connects TRBV10-2 to TRBJ2-1, with TRBD2 identical over 8 bases. Per the germline V gene, CDR1 is WSHSY and CDR2 is SAAADI. The ends lost 7 bases at V and 6 bases at J; junction bases unmatched: 11. This CDR3 comprises 15 residues. The CDR3 is CASTLRGGKGNEQFF. The CDR3 nucleotides are TGCGCCAGCACCCTTCGGGGGGGGAAGGGCAATGAGCAGTTCTTC.

The J gene is TRBJ1-2, the V gene TRBV2; D perhaps matches TRBD1 (5 bases). Trimming removed 2 bases at V and 8 bases at J, with 12 bases between. Germline V gene data show CDR1 as SNHLY and CDR2 as FYNNEI. The CDR3 length is 13 residues. For the CDR3, the DNA is TGTGCCAGCAGTGAAAGGGGCGCGGGGGGCTACACCTTC. This codes for CASSERGAGGYTF.

The chain employs TRBV12-3 or TRBV12-4 and TRBJ2-5; possible D gene TRBD2, 6 bases. CDR3 length: 16 residues. V dropped 1 base and J dropped 0 bases, with 12 bases sitting between them. Here the CDR3 reads CASSLGREEYQETQYF. The CDR3 nucleotides read TGTGCCAGCAGTTTAGGCAGGGAGGAATACCAAGAGACCCAGTACTTC.